The present T cell receptor (beta chain) was sequenced within a study of shared clonotypes between healthy human individuals. Measured with immunoSEQ multiplex PCR; TCRdb has only the in-frame clones, and not every one. The sample holds millions of clones, 90% to 95% seen once. The CDR3 totals 15 residues. Trimming left V 4 bases short and J 1 base short, with 14 bases between. Germline CDR1 and CDR2: MNHNS and SASEGT. Sample: naive CD4+ T cells sorted from blood. The subset denotes: CD45RA+ positively selected. The sequence came from a man between 18 and 29 years old in good health. This chain links TRBV6-1 with TRBJ2-7; tentative D call: TRBD2 (6 bases). This chain's CDR3 is CASSVAEGPSYEQYF. In DNA form, the CDR3 reads TGTGCCAGCAGTGTCGCGGAGGGCCCTTCCTACGAGCAGTACTTC.